This T cell receptor beta chain stems from a study of T cell clones after liver transplantation. TCRdb's table, derived via immunoSEQ multiplex PCR, lists solely in-frame clones and lacks some. The sample includes tens of thousands of clones, 70% to 75% seen only once; the top ten take about 15%. By proportion, this clone is large. J gave up 0 bases and V 1 base, and 14 bases lay outside the gene matches. The germline V gene has CDR1 MDHEN and CDR2 SYDVKM. The CDR3 contains 19 residues. The gene calls are TRBV28 and TRBJ2-5; 7 bases map to TRBD1. The TCR sequence derives from a human donor who received a liver transplant. The material sequenced was CD4+ T cells from blood, taken before liver transplant. CDR3 sequence reads: CASSLSGLGKGAYQETQYF. CDR3 sequence (DNA): TGTGCCAGCAGTTTATCCGGATTGGGTAAGGGGGCCTACCAAGAGACCCAGTACTTC.